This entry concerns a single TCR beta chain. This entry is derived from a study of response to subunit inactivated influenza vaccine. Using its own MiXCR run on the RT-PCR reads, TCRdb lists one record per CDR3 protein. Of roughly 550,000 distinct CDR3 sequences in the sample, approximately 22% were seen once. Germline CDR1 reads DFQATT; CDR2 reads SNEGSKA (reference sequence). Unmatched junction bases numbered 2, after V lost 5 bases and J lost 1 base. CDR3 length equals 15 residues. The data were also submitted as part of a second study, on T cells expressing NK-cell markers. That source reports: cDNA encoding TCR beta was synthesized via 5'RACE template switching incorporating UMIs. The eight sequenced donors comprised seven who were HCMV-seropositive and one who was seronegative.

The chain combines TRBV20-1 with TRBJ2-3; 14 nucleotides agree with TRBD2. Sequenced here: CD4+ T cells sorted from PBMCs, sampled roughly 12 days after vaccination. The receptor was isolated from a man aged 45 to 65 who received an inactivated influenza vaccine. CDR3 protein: CSALTSGRGTDTQYF. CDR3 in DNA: TGCAGTGCTTTGACTAGCGGGAGGGGCACAGATACGCAGTATTTT.